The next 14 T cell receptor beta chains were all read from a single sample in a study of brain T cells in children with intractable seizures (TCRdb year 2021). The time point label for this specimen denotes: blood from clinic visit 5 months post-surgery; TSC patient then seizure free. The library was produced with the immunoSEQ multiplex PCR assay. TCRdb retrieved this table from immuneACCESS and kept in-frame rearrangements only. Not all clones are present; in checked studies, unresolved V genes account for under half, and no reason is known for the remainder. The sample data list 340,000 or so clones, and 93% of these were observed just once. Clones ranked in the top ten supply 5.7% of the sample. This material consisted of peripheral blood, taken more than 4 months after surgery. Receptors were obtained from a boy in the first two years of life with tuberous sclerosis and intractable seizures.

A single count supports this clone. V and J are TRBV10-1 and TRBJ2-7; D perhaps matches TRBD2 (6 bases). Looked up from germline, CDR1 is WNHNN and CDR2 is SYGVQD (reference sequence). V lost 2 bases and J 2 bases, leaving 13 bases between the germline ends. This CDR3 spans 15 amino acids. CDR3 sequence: CASSEPGTPTYEQYF. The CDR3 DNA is TGCGCCAGCAGTGAGCCAGGGACTCCGACCTACGAGCAGTACTTC.

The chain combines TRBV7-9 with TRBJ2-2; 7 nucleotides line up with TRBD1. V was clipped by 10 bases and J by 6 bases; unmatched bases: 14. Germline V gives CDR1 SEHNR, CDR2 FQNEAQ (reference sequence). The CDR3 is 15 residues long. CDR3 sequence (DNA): TGTGCCACCAACCGACAGGGTTATACGTCCGGGGAGCTGTTTTTT. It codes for CATNRQGYTSGELFF. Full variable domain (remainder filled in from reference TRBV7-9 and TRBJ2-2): DTGVSQNPRHKITKRGQNVTFRCDPISEHNRLYWYRQTLGQGPEFLTYFQNEAQLEKSRLLSDRFSAERPKGSFSTLEIQRTEQGDSAMYLCATNRQGYTSGELFFGEGSRLTVL.

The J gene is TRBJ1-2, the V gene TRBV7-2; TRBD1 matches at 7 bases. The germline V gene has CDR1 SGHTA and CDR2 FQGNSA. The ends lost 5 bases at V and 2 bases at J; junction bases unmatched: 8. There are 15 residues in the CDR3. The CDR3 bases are TGTGCCAGCAGCAATACCGGGACAGACAACTATGGCTACACCTTC. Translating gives CASSNTGTDNYGYTF.

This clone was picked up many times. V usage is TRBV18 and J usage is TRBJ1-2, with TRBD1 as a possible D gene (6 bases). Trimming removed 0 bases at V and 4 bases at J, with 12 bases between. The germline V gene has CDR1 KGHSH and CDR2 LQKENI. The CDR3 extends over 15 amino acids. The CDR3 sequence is CASSPPNRGLYGYTF. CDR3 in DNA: TGTGCCAGCTCACCACCAAACCGGGGGCTCTATGGCTACACCTTC.

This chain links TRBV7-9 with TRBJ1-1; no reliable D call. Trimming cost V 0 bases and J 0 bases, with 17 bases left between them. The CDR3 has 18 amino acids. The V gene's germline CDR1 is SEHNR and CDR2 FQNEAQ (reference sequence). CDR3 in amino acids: CASSLAQPGAHLNTEAFF. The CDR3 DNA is TGTGCCAGCAGCTTAGCGCAGCCAGGAGCCCATTTGAACACTGAAGCTTTCTTT.

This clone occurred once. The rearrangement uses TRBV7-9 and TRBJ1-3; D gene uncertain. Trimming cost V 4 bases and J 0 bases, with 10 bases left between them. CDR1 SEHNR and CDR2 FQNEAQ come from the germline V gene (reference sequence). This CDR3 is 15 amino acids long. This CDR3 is CASSSLASSGNTIYF. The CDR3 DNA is TGTGCCAGCAGCTCGCTAGCTAGCTCTGGAAACACCATATATTTT.

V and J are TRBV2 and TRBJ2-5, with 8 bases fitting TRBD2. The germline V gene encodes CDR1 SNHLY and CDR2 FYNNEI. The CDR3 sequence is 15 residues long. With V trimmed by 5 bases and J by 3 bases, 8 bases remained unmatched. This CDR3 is CASSPIAGTKETQYF. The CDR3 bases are TGTGCCAGCAGTCCCATAGCGGGGACGAAAGAGACCCAGTACTTC.

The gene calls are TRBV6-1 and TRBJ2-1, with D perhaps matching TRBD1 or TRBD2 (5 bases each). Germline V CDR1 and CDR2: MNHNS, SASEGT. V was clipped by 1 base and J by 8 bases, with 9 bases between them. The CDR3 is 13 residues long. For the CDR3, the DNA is TGTGCCAGCAGTGAAGAGAGGGGTGATGAGCAGTTCTTC. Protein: CASSEERGDEQFF.

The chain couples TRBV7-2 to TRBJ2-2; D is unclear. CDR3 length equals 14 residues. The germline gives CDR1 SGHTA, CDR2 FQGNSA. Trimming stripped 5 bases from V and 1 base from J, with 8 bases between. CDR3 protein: CASSTDLNTGELFF. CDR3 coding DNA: TGTGCCAGCAGCACCGACCTGAACACCGGGGAGCTGTTTTTT.

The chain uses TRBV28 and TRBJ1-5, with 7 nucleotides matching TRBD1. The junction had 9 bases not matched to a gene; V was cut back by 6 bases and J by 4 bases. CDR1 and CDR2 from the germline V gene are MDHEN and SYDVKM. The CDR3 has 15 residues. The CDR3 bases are TGTGCCAGCAGCCTGGGACAGTTCCCGAATCAGCCCCAGCATTTT. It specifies CASSLGQFPNQPQHF.

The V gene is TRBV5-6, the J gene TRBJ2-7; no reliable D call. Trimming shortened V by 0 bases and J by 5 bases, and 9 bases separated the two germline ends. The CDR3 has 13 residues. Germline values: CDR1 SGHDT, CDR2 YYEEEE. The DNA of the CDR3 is TGTGCCAGCAGCTTGGTGGGGAACAACGAGCAGTACTTC. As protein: CASSLVGNNEQYF.

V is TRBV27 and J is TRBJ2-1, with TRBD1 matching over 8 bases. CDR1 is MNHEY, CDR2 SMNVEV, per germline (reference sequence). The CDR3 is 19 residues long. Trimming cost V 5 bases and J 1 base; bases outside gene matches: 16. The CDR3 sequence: CASSPRTGFRVLSYNEQFF. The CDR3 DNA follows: TGTGCCAGCAGTCCCCGGACAGGGTTTCGCGTCCTATCCTACAATGAGCAGTTCTTC.

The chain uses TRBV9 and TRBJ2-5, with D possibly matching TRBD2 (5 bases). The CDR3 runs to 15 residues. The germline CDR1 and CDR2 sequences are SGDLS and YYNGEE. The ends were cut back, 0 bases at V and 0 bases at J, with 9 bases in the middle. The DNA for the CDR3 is TGTGCCAGCAGCGTAGTCTGGAGGCACCAAGAGACCCAGTACTTC. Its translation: CASSVVWRHQETQYF.

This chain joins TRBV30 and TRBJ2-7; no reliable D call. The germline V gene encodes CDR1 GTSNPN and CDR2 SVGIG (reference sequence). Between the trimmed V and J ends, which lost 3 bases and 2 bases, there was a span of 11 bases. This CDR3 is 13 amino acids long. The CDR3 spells CAWRGHSTYEQYF. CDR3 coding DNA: TGTGCCTGGAGGGGTCACAGTACCTACGAGCAGTACTTC. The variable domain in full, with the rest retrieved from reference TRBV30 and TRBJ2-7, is SQTIHQWPATLVQPVGSPLSLECTVEGTSNPNLYWYRQAAGRGLQLLFYSVGIGQISSEVPQNLSASRPQDRQFILSSKKLLLSDSGFYLCAWRGHSTYEQYFGPGTRLTVT.